These 15 T cell receptor beta chains were sequenced from one sample in a study of patients and donors after allogeneic stem cell transplantation. MiXCR, applied by TCRdb to the RT-PCR reads, yields one record per CDR3 protein. This table has about a million distinct CDR3 sequences, roughly 18% appearing once. Sequenced sample: blood, either unsorted or a sorted T cell fraction (not recorded which). These receptors all stem from a human donor who was either an allogeneic HSCT recipient or a stem cell or donor lymphocyte infusion donor (not recorded which). It is not recorded whose cells these are; they may come from a transplant donor.

Note on this clonotype: This may be a read error: a much more frequent sequence differs by one nucleotide. In DNA, the CDR3 is TGCAGCGTTGCGAGGGGTCAGGAGACCCAGTACTTC. Translation gives CSVARGQETQYF. The V call is TRBV29-1, the J call TRBJ2-5, with D perhaps assigned TRBD1 or TRBD2 (5 bases each). V was clipped by 4 bases and J by 5 bases, with 11 bases between them. The germline V gene has CDR1 SQVTM and CDR2 ANQGSEA. This CDR3 has 12 residues.

This chain joins TRBV6-1 and TRBJ1-2, with 8 bases fitting TRBD1. This CDR3 has 15 residues. Germline CDR1 is MNHNS and CDR2 is SASEGT. Trimming at V came to 5 bases and at J to 2 bases, leaving 7 bases not matched to a gene. This CDR3 is CASSPSGGRNYGYTF. The CDR3, as DNA: TGTGCCAGCAGTCCGTCAGGGGGCAGGAACTATGGCTACACCTTC.

The chain has TRBV10-3 and TRBJ2-2; D unresolved. Trimming cost V 5 bases and J 6 bases, with 16 bases left between them. The CDR3 totals 15 residues. The germline V gene has CDR1 ENHRY and CDR2 SYGVKD. The CDR3 bases are TGTGCCATCAGTCCCACTGGGTCTCCACCCGGGGAGCTGTTTTTT. This gives the protein CAISPTGSPPGELFF.

The rearrangement joins TRBV24-1 to TRBJ2-3, with D possibly matching TRBD1 (6 bases). Germline assignment: CDR1 KGHDR and CDR2 SFDVKD. The CDR3 spans 16 residues. V shed 3 bases and J shed 3 bases, with 15 bases lying between them. DNA of the CDR3: TGTGCCACCAGTGATCCCCGGCAGGGGTGGACAGATACGCAGTATTTT. Its translation is CATSDPRQGWTDTQYF.

This sequence joins TRBV5-6 and TRBJ1-1, with a possible D match to TRBD1 (5 bases). Germline V gives CDR1 SGHDT, CDR2 YYEEEE. V was cut by 4 bases and J by 7 bases, with 17 bases left in between. There are 14 residues in the CDR3. The CDR3 reads CASSPYTGSLEAFF. In nucleotides, the CDR3 is TGTGCCAGCAGCCCCTACACAGGCTCGCTTGAAGCTTTCTTT.

This clonotype has only a few counts. The chain employs TRBV7-2 and TRBJ1-5; D not certain. Trimming cost V 1 base and J 0 bases, with 13 bases left between them. Germline-derived CDR1 and CDR2 are SGHTA and FQGNSA. The CDR3 contains 17 residues. CDR3 loop: CASSLVGRKYSNQPQHF. The CDR3 nucleotides read TGTGCCAGCAGCTTAGTAGGCAGGAAATATAGCAATCAGCCCCAGCATTTT.

The rearrangement links TRBV28 to TRBJ1-2, with TRBD1 matching over 9 bases. V was clipped by 4 bases and J by 2 bases; unmatched bases: 8. This CDR3 is 16 amino acids long. CDR1 is MDHEN and CDR2 is SYDVKM in the germline V gene. The CDR3 protein is CASSSPAGTGNYGYTF. CDR3 nucleotide sequence: TGTGCCAGCAGTTCCCCCGCCGGGACAGGGAACTATGGCTACACCTTC.

In this sample, this clonotype turned up a few times. This chain uses TRBV5-1 with TRBJ2-5, with D unresolved. Trimming cost V 4 bases and J 2 bases, with 12 bases left between them. CDR1 is SGHRS, CDR2 YFSETQ, per germline. The CDR3 runs 14 residues. DNA of the CDR3: TGCGCCAGCAGCAACGAGCGTCCGCAAGAGACCCAGTACTTC. It is translated as CASSNERPQETQYF.

This chain uses TRBV3-1 with TRBJ2-3; tentative D call: TRBD2 (5 bases). The CDR3 runs 17 residues. With 0 bases removed from V and 1 base from J, the gap between germline ends came to 14 bases. Germline V gives CDR1 LGHDT, CDR2 YNNKEL (reference sequence). CDR3 sequence reads: CASSQENEGWGTDTQYF. Here the CDR3 DNA reads TGTGCCAGCAGCCAAGAAAATGAGGGATGGGGCACAGATACGCAGTATTTT.

The CDR3 is CASSPEAGAGGELFF. The CDR3 DNA sequence: TGTGCCAGCTCACCCGAAGCGGGGGCCGGCGGGGAGCTGTTTTTT. The V and J genes are TRBV18 and TRBJ2-2, with 8 positions matching TRBD2. This CDR3 contains 15 residues. J gave up 7 bases and V 3 bases, and 7 bases lay outside the gene matches. Germline values: CDR1 KGHSH, CDR2 LQKENI.

This CDR3 is CSAGVSQETQYF. CDR3 sequence (DNA): TGCAGTGCGGGAGTGTCCCAAGAGACCCAGTACTTC. The rearrangement uses TRBV20-1 and TRBJ2-5; possible D gene TRBD2, 5 bases. Deletions cut 6 bases from V and 1 base from J, with 9 bases between. The CDR3 spans 12 residues. The germline V gene encodes CDR1 DFQATT and CDR2 SNEGSKA (reference sequence).

This clonotype was picked up many times. Germline and junction disagree at one end, which may indicate a read error. The rearrangement uses TRBV5-1 and TRBJ2-1; no definite D call. Germline lookup yields CDR1 SGHRS and CDR2 YFSETQ. The CDR3 spans 14 residues. Here the CDR3 reads CASSFRSSYNEQFF. The CDR3 DNA sequence: TGTGCCAGCAGTTTCAGGTCCTCCTACAATGAGCAGTTCTTC.

This clonotype was counted only a few times. The chain uses TRBV6-1 and TRBJ2-4; D is ambiguous. The V end lost 10 bases, the J end lost 3 bases, and 16 bases lay between the germline ends. Germline V CDR1 and CDR2: MNHNS, SASEGT. The CDR3 is 14 residues long. The CDR3 DNA reads TGTGCCACGTCAGTAGGACCGGGCAAAAACATTCAGTACTTC. This translates into CATSVGPGKNIQYF.

This clonotype occurred many times. The rearrangement joins TRBV12-3 or TRBV12-4 to TRBJ2-1; the D is unclear. V was trimmed by 1 base and J by 6 bases, leaving 10 bases between them. CDR3 size: 14 residues. In DNA, the CDR3 is TGTGCCAGCAGTTTAGTTGGATCATTCAATGAGCAGTTCTTC. This gives the protein CASSLVGSFNEQFF.

The chain links TRBV4-2 to TRBJ2-7; 8 nucleotides align to TRBD2. Germline V CDR1 and CDR2: LGHNA, YNFKEQ. The CDR3 is 15 residues long. J gave up 7 bases and V 0 bases, and 8 bases lay outside the gene matches. This chain's CDR3 is CASSQEAGVLLEQYF. In nucleotides, the CDR3 is TGTGCCAGCAGCCAAGAAGCGGGAGTCCTGCTAGAGCAGTACTTC.